The 7 T cell receptor beta chains below were found in one sample sequenced in a study of OX40 agonist ivuxolimab in advanced cancers. Only in-frame clones appear in the TCRdb table, and some are missing; sequencing was by immunoSEQ multiplex PCR. The sample yields about 150,000 clones, roughly 94% seen once. The input for sequencing was CD4+ or CD8+ T cells sorted from blood, taken in a trial of the OX40 agonist ivuxolimab. These receptors were taken from an adult with an advanced solid tumor such as melanoma, head and neck, liver or kidney cancer.

This clone was observed a handful of times. This chain links TRBV20-1 with TRBJ1-2; 7 bases align to TRBD1. Trimming took 4 bases from V and 10 from J; bases not matched to a gene: 6. Germline V gene sequence: CDR1 DFQATT, CDR2 SNEGSKA (reference sequence). CDR3 length: 11 residues. Written as DNA, the CDR3 is TGCAGTGCTACATCCGGGACAGCCTACACCTTC. Its protein product is CSATSGTAYTF.

The chain couples TRBV18 to TRBJ2-1; TRBD2 might be the D (6 bases). V lost 3 bases and J lost 14, with 17 bases in between. Germline V lookup: CDR1 KGHSH, CDR2 LQKENI. This CDR3 has 13 amino acids. CDR3 sequence reads: CASSPPGGNWEFF. The DNA of the CDR3 is TGTGCCAGCTCACCCCCCGGGGGAAACTGGGAGTTCTTC.

The chain employs TRBV6-5 and TRBJ2-7; D ambiguous. CDR1 and CDR2 from the germline V gene are MNHEY and SVGAGI. CDR3 length equals 13 residues. The V gene lost 4 bases and the J gene lost 3 bases, with 10 bases spanning the gap. The CDR3 sequence: CASSSPSVYEQYF. The CDR3 region has the DNA TGTGCCAGCAGTTCGCCGTCCGTCTACGAGCAGTACTTC.

The CDR3 protein is CASSQDDPAGLAGGDTQYF. CDR3 in DNA: TGCGCCAGCAGCCAAGATGACCCTGCGGGACTAGCGGGAGGAGATACGCAGTATTTT. V usage is TRBV4-3 and J usage is TRBJ2-3; 15 nucleotides match TRBD2. The junction had 9 bases not matched to a gene; V was cut back by 0 bases and J by 5 bases. CDR1 LGHNA and CDR2 YSLEER come from the germline V gene. CDR3 length: 19 amino acids.

This chain uses TRBV4-2 with TRBJ1-1; D gene uncertain. V dropped 0 bases and J dropped 1 base, with 9 bases sitting between them. Per germline, CDR1 LGHNA and CDR2 YNFKEQ. The length of the CDR3 is 15 residues. CDR3: CASSQDRWQNTEAFF. The CDR3 nucleotides are TGTGCCAGCAGCCAAGATCGTTGGCAGAACACTGAAGCTTTCTTT.

This clone was detected once. The chain is built from TRBV9 and TRBJ1-3; possible D gene TRBD1, 5 bases. CDR1 and CDR2 from the germline V gene are SGDLS and YYNGEE. Trimming cost V 1 base and J 0 bases, with 11 bases left between them. This CDR3 spans 16 amino acids. CDR3 amino acids: CASSVRTTSSGNTIYF. DNA of the CDR3: TGTGCCAGCAGCGTAAGGACAACGAGCTCTGGAAACACCATATATTTT.

This clone came up once. The chain couples TRBV7-3 to TRBJ2-3; D call uncertain. Germline V gives CDR1 SGHTA, CDR2 FQGTGA. This CDR3 spans 15 amino acids. V dropped 0 bases and J dropped 0 bases, with 7 bases sitting between them. CDR3 sequence (DNA): TGTGCCAGCAGCTTAACGGGATCCAGCACAGATACGCAGTATTTT. It translates to CASSLTGSSTDTQYF.